The next 12 T cell receptor beta chains were all read from a single sample in a study of TET2 disruption in CD19-targeted CAR T cells (dated by TCRdb to 2016 to 2018). These receptors lack a known antigen. The library was built by means of the immunoSEQ multiplex PCR assay. In TCRdb, the immuneACCESS table is reduced to in-frame sequences with V and J assigned. These tables do not hold every clone; where another copy was compared, an unresolved V gene accounts for under half, and the others remain unexplained. The data table for this sample lists around 27,000 clones. The ten largest clonotypes hold 1.9% of the sample. The treatment or condition label for this specimen denotes: autologous CTL019 cells: CD19 CAR with 4-1BB and CD3 zeta domains. Sequences were derived from CD8- CAR+ T cells sorted from cultured blood T cells, sampled for CD19 CAR T cell therapy. The cell subset or site label on this specimen signifies: CD8-negative CAR-positive T cells from the infusion product. The receptors originated from a man aged 70 or older with chronic lymphocytic leukemia.

The chain's CDR3 is CASSLSAGDTQYF. The sequenced CDR3 bases are TGTGCCAGCAGCTTGAGTGCGGGAGATACG. This sequence joins TRBV5-6 and TRBJ2-3, with D maybe TRBD2 (5 bases). The read stops 3 residues short of the end of the CDR3; the missing end is completed from the germline J gene. Germline V lookup: CDR1 SGHDT, CDR2 YYEEEE. The germline V and J ends were trimmed by 1 base and 5 bases, with 8 bases remaining between them. The CDR3 contains 13 residues. Filled out from reference TRBV5-6 and TRBJ2-3, the complete variable domain reads DAGVTQSPTHLIKTRGQQVTLRCSPKSGHDTVSWYQQALGQGPQFIFQYYEEEERQRGNFPDRFSGHQFPNYSSELNVNALLLGDSALYLCASSLSAGDTQYFGPGTRLTVL.

In terms of frequency, this clone is medium-sized. The CDR3 end is not reached by the read, which stops 3 residues before it; the germline J gene fills it in. The chain combines TRBV6-2 or TRBV6-3 with TRBJ2-4; D unclear. Germline CDR1 and CDR2: MNHEY and SVGEGT. This CDR3 is 14 amino acids long. The sequenced part of the CDR3 DNA is TGTGCCAGCAGCCAACAAAATAGCAATCAGCCT. As protein: CASSQQNSNQP. The entire CDR3 is CASSQQNSNQPQYF.

A word on this clone: This same CDR3 is encoded by further DNA sequences in the sample. CDR3 in amino acids: CASSEERQGYYGYTF. The DNA read from the CDR3 is TGTGCCAGCAGTGAAGAGAGACAGGGATACTATGGC. The chain combines TRBV6-1 with TRBJ1-2, with 7 bases lining up with TRBD1. Coverage ceases 3 residues before the CDR3 finishes, and the germline J gene fills in the end. Germline V gives CDR1 MNHNS, CDR2 SASEGT. The CDR3 has 15 amino acids. Trimming cost V 1 base and J 3 bases; bases outside gene matches: 5.

Regarding this clone: The observed sequence ends 3 residues before the CDR3 terminus, with the missing tail filled in from the germline J gene. Other nucleotide sequences from this sample produce the same CDR3. The chain employs TRBV30 and TRBJ1-3; the D gene is possibly TRBD1 (5 bases). Trimming cost V 4 bases and J 4 bases, with 8 bases left between them. This CDR3 comprises 12 residues. The V gene's germline CDR1 is GTSNPN and CDR2 SVGIG (reference sequence). The covered CDR3 bases are TGTGCCTGGACCCGACAGGGAAACACC. Translation: CAWTRQGNT. The full-length CDR3 reads as CAWTRQGNTIYF.

A remark on this clone: The read gets to within 3 residues of the CDR3 end, and the germline J gene fills in the rest. The V call is TRBV12-3 or TRBV12-4, the J call TRBJ1-4; 7 nucleotides agree with TRBD1. J gave up 8 bases and V 4 bases, and 10 bases lay outside the gene matches. The CDR3 contains 15 residues. CDR3 region: CASSSQRTGPEKLFF. CDR3 DNA, as far as it was read: TGTGCCAGCAGTTCCCAACGGACAGGTCCGGAAAAA.

In terms of frequency, this clone is medium-sized. The CDR3 extends 3 residues past the end of the read, so its final part is completed from the germline J gene. The rearrangement uses TRBV20-1 and TRBJ2-3; D might be TRBD2 (6 bases). CDR3 size: 17 residues. V gave up 5 bases and J gave up 0 bases, with 21 bases separating them. Per the germline V gene, CDR1 is DFQATT and CDR2 is SNEGSKA (reference sequence). The CDR3 bases that were read are TGCAGTGCTGCGACCTCCTATAGCGGTTCTAGCACAGATACG. Encoded protein: CSAATSYSGSSTDT. The full CDR3 reads CSAATSYSGSSTDTQYF.

Note on this clone: The sample holds other DNA sequences that translate to the same CDR3. Partial CDR3 DNA: TGTGCCAGCAGCCTACAGGGGGCGGGAAACACC. It translates to CASSLQGAGNT. From start to end, the CDR3 is CASSLQGAGNTIYF. The V call is TRBV7-6, the J call TRBJ1-3; 9 bases are a match to TRBD1. The read ends 3 residues before the CDR3 terminus; that terminus is restored from the germline J gene. This CDR3 is 14 amino acids long. Trimming cost V 5 bases and J 4 bases; bases outside gene matches: 3. The germline V gene has CDR1 SGHVS and CDR2 FNYEAQ. Based on the CDR3 plus reference TRBV7-6 and TRBJ1-3, the full variable domain is GAGVSQSPRYKVTKRGQDVALRCDPISGHVSLYWYRQALGQGPEFLTYFNYEAQQDKSGLPNDRFSAERPEGSISTLTIQRTEQRDSAMYRCASSLQGAGNTIYFGEGSWLTVV.

Remarks on this clone: The sequenced fragment ends 3 residues before the CDR3 boundary, so the rest is inferred from the germline J gene. The chain links TRBV7-9 to TRBJ1-1; maybe TRBD1 (6 bases). The germline V and J ends were trimmed by 5 bases and 0 bases, with 10 bases remaining between them. Germline V lookup: CDR1 SEHNR, CDR2 FQNEAQ (reference sequence). The CDR3 is 14 residues long. CDR3 DNA, as far as it was read: TGTGCCAGCAGCCCGCAGGGGATGAACACTGAA. Amino acids: CASSPQGMNTE. The whole CDR3 reads CASSPQGMNTEAFF.

As concerns this clone: The read stops 3 residues short of the end of the CDR3; the missing end is completed from the germline J gene. The J gene is TRBJ1-4, the V gene TRBV5-1; D gene ambiguous. V lost 0 bases to trimming and J lost 2 bases, with 8 bases between them. This CDR3 has 15 amino acids. Per germline, CDR1 SGHRS and CDR2 YFSETQ. The sequenced part of the CDR3 DNA is TGCGCCAGCAGCTTGGATTCCATGACTAATGAAAAA. Its protein is CASSLDSMTNEK. The whole CDR3 region reads CASSLDSMTNEKLFF.

Concerning this clone itself: The CDR3 is cut off 3 residues early in the read; its end comes from the germline J gene. The gene calls are TRBV7-2 and TRBJ2-7; 8 nucleotides line up with TRBD2. Germline CDR1 reads SGHTA; CDR2 reads FQGNSA. The length of the CDR3 is 15 residues. The V segment lost 0 bases and the J segment 3 bases; nucleotides outside the gene matches: 4. The CDR3: CASSLAMRGDYEQYF. The DNA read from the CDR3 is TGTGCCAGCAGCTTAGCGATGCGGGGGGACTACGAG.

Remarks on this clone: The CDR3 end lies 3 residues beyond the end of the read and is filled in from the germline J gene. The chain has TRBV7-9 and TRBJ1-4, with 7 bases lining up with TRBD1. This CDR3 comprises 15 residues. Germline V lookup: CDR1 SEHNR, CDR2 FQNEAQ (reference sequence). V was clipped by 3 bases and J by 1 base; unmatched bases: 2. The CDR3 loop reads CASSLQGGTNEKLFF. The covered CDR3 bases are TGTGCCAGCAGCTTGCAGGGGGGAACTAATGAAAAA.

A word on this clone: Read sequence stops 3 residues before the CDR3 end, and the germline J gene provides the missing end. The chain uses TRBV5-1 and TRBJ1-2; a weak D match, TRBD1 (5 bases). The germline CDR1 and CDR2 sequences are SGHRS and YFSETQ. The CDR3 is 16 amino acids. The sequenced part of the CDR3 DNA is TGCGCCAGCAGCGGGGGACTAGTCTTGGCACAAGAGACC. It encodes CASSGGLVLAQET. From start to end, the CDR3 is CASSGGLVLAQETYTF.